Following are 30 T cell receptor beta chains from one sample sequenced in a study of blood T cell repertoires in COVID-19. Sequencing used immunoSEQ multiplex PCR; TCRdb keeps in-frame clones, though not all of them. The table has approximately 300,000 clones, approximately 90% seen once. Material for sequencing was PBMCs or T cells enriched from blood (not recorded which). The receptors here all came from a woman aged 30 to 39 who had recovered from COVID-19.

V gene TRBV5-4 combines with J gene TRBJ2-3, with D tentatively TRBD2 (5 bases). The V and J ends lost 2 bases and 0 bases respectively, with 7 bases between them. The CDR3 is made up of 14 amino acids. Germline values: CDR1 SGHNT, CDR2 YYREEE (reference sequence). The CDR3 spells CASSFRRSTDTQYF. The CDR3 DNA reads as TGTGCCAGCAGCTTTAGGAGGAGCACAGATACGCAGTATTTT. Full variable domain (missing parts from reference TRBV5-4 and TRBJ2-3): ETGVTQSPTHLIKTRGQQVTLRCSSQSGHNTVSWYQQALGQGPQFIFQYYREEENGRGNFPPRFSGLQFPNYSSELNVNALELDDSALYLCASSFRRSTDTQYFGPGTRLTVL.

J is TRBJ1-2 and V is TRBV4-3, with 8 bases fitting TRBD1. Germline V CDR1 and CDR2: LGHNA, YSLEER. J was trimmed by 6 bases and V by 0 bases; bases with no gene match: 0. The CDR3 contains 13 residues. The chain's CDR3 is CASSQEQGDGYTF. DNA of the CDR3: TGCGCCAGCAGCCAAGAACAGGGGGATGGCTACACCTTC.

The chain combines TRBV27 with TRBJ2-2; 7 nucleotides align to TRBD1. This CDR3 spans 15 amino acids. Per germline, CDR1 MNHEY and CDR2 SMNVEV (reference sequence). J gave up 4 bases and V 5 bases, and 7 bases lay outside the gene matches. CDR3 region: CASSRRQGGTGELFF. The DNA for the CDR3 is TGTGCCAGCAGTCGCCGACAGGGTGGCACCGGGGAGCTGTTTTTT.

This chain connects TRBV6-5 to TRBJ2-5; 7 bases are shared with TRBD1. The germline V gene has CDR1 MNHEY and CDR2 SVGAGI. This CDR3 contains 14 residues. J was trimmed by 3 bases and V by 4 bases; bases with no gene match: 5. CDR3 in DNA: TGTGCCAGCAGTTTGGGACAGATTGAAGAGACCCAGTACTTC. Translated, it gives CASSLGQIEETQYF.

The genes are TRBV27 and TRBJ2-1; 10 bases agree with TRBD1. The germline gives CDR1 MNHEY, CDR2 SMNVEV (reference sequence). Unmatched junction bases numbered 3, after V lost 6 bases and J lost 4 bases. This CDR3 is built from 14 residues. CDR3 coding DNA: TGTGCCAGCAGCCGGGACAGGGGTTACAATGAGCAGTTCTTC. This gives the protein CASSRDRGYNEQFF.

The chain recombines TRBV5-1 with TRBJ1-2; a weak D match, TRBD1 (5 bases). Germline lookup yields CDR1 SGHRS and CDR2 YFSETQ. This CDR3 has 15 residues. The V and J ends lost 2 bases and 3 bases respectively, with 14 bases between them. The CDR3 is CASSLGRDWDYGYTF. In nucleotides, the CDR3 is TGCGCCAGCAGCTTAGGGAGGGACTGGGACTATGGCTACACCTTC.

The CDR3 protein is CASSIRGVLRDEAFF. CDR3 DNA sequence: TGTGCCAGCAGTATCCGGGGGGTCCTCCGGGATGAAGCTTTCTTT. The chain combines TRBV6-5 with TRBJ1-1, with TRBD1 as a possible D gene (5 bases). Trimming removed 5 bases from V and 7 bases from J, with 20 bases in between. The germline gives CDR1 MNHEY, CDR2 SVGAGI. The CDR3 runs 15 residues.

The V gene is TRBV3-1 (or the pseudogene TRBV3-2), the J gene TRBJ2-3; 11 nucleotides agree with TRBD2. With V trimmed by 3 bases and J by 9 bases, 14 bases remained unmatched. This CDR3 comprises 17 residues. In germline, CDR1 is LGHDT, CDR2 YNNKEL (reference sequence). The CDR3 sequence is CASSQAHQGTSGKTQYF. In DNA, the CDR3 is TGTGCCAGCAGCCAGGCACACCAGGGGACTAGCGGTAAAACGCAGTATTTT.

The CDR3 reads CASSPFMRSSYNEQFF. CDR3 nucleotide sequence: TGTGCCAGCAGCCCCTTTATGAGGAGCTCCTACAATGAGCAGTTCTTC. The genes are TRBV7-9 and TRBJ2-1, with D hard to call. This CDR3 has 16 amino acids. CDR1 and CDR2 from the germline V gene are SEHNR and FQNEAQ (reference sequence). V was cut by 5 bases and J by 0 bases, with 14 bases left in between.

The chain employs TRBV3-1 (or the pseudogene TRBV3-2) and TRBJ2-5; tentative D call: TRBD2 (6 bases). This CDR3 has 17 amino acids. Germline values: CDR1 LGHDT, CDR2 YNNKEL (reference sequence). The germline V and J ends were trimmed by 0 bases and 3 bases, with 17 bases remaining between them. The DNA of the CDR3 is TGTGCCAGCAGCCAAGATCTCCTGGGGCGGGGAGAAGAGACCCAGTACTTC. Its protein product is CASSQDLLGRGEETQYF.

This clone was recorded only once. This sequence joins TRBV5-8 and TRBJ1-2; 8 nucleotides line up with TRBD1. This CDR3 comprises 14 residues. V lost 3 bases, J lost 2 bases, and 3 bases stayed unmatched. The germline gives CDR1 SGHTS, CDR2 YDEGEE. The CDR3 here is CASSWTGPNYGYTF. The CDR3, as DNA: TGTGCCAGCAGCTGGACAGGGCCGAACTATGGCTACACCTTC. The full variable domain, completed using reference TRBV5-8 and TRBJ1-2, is EAGVTQSPTHLIKTRGQQATLRCSPISGHTSVYWYQQALGLGLQFLLWYDEGEERNRGNFPPRFSGRQFPNYSSELNVNALELEDSALYLCASSWTGPNYGYTFGSGTRLTVV.

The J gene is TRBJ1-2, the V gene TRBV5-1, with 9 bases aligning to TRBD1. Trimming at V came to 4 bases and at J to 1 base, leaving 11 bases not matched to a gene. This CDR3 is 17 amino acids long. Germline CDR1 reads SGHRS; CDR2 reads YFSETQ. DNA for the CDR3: TGCGCCAGCAGCGCCGTGGGGGGACAGGGCCATAACTATGGCTACACCTTC. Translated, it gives CASSAVGGQGHNYGYTF.

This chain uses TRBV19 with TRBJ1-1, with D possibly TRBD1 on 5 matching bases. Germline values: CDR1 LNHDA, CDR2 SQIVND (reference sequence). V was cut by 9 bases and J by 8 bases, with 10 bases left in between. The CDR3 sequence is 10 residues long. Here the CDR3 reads CASQGGEAFF. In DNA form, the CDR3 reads TGTGCCAGCCAGGGAGGGGAAGCTTTCTTT.

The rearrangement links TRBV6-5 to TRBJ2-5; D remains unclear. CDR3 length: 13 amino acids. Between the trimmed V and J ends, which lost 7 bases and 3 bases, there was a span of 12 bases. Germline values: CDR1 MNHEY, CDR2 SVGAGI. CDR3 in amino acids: CASTVRIEETQYF. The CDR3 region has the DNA TGTGCCAGCACCGTCAGGATCGAAGAGACCCAGTACTTC.

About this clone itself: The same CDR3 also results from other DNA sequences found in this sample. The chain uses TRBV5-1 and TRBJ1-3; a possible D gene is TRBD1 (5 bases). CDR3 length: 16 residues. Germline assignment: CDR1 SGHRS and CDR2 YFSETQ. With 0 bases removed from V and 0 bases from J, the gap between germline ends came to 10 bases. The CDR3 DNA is TGCGCCAGCAGCTTGGCGGGGGGGGACTCTGGAAACACCATATATTTT. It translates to CASSLAGGDSGNTIYF.

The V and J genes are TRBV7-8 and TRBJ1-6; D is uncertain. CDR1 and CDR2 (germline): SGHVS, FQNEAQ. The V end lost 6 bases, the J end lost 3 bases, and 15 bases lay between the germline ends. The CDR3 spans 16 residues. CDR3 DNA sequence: TGTGCCAGCAGTCAAGCGGGGAACCTCTATAATTCACCCCTCCACTTT. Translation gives CASSQAGNLYNSPLHF. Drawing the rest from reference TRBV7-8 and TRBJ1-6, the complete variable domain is GAGVSQSPRYKVAKRGQDVALRCDPISGHVSLFWYQQALGQGPEFLTYFQNEAQLDKSGLPSDRFFAERPEGSVSTLKIQRTQQEDSAVYLCASSQAGNLYNSPLHFGNGTRLTVT.

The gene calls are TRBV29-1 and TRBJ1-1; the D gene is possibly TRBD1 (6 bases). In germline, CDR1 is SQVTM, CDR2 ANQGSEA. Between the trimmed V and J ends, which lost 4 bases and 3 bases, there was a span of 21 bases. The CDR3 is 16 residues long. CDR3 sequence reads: CSVVGTQQGMDTEAFF. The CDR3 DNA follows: TGCAGCGTTGTAGGGACCCAACAGGGTATGGACACTGAAGCTTTCTTT.

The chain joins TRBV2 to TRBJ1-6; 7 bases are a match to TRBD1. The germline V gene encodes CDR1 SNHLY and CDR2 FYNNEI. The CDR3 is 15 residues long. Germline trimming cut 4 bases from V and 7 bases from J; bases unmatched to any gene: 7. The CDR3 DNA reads TGTGCCAGCAGTGGACCGACAGGGTTGAATTCACCCCTCCACTTT. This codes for CASSGPTGLNSPLHF. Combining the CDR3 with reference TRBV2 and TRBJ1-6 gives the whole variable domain EPEVTQTPSHQVTQMGQEVILRCVPISNHLYFYWYRQILGQKVEFLVSFYNNEISEKSEIFDDQFSVERPDGSNFTLKIRSTKLEDSAMYFCASSGPTGLNSPLHFGNGTRLTVT.

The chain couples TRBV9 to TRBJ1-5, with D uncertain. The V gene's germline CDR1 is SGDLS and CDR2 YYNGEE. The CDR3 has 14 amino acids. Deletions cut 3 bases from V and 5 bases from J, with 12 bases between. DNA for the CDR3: TGTGCCAGCAGCGCCCACAGTTCTCATCAGCCCCAGCATTTT. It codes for CASSAHSSHQPQHF. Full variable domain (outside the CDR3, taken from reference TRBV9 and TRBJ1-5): DSGVTQTPKHLITATGQRVTLRCSPRSGDLSVYWYQQSLDQGLQFLIQYYNGEERAKGNILERFSAQQFPDLHSELNLSSLELGDSALYFCASSAHSSHQPQHFGDGTRLSIL.

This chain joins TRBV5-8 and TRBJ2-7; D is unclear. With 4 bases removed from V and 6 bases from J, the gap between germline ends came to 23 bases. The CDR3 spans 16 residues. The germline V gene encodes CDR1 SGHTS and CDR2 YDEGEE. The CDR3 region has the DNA TGTGCCAGCAGCCCTATGTCAACGACTCCTCCAACCGAGCAGTACTTC. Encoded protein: CASSPMSTTPPTEQYF.

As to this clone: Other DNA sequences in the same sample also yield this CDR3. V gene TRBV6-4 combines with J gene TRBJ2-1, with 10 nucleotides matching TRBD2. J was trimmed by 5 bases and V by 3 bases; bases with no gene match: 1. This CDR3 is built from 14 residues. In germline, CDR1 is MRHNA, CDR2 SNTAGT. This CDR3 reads CASSEAGGHNEQFF. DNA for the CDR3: TGTGCCAGCAGTGAAGCGGGGGGGCACAATGAGCAGTTCTTC.

The CDR3 nucleotides are TGCGCCAGCAGCTTGGTTAGCACTAGCGGAATCTACGAGCAGTACTTC. It translates to CASSLVSTSGIYEQYF. The chain carries TRBV5-1 and TRBJ2-7, with 8 bases identical to TRBD2. The trim removed 0 bases at V and 3 bases at J, leaving 8 bases unmatched. Germline V gene sequence: CDR1 SGHRS, CDR2 YFSETQ. The CDR3 is 16 residues long.

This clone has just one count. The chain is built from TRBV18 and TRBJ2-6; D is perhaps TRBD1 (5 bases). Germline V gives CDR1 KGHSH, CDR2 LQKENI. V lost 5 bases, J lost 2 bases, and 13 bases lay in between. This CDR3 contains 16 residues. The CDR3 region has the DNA TGTGCCAGCTCAGCACTTCAGGGTACTGGGGCCAACGTCCTGACTTTC. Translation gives CASSALQGTGANVLTF. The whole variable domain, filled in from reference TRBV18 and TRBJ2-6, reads NAGVMQNPRHLVRRRGQEARLRCSPMKGHSHVYWYRQLPEEGLKFMVYLQKENIIDESGMPKERFSAEFPKEGPSILRIQQVVRGDSAAYFCASSALQGTGANVLTFGAGSRLTVL.

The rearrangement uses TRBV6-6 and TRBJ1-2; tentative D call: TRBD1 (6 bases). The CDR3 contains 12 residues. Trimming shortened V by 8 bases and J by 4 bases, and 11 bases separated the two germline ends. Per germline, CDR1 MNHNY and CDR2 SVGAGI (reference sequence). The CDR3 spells CASVLTGYGYTF. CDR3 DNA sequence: TGTGCCAGCGTTTTGACAGGCTATGGCTACACCTTC.

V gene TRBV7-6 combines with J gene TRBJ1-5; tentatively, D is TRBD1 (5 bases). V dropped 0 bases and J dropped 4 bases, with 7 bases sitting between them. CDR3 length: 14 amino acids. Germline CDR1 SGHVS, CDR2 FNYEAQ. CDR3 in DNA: TGTGCCAGCAGCTTAGCTCCAGGGAATCAGCCCCAGCATTTT. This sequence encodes CASSLAPGNQPQHF.

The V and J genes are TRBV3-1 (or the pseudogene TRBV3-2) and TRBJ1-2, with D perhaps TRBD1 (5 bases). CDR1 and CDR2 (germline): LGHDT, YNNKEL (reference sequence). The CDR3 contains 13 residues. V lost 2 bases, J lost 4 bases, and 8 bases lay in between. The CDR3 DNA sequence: TGTGCCAGCAGCCAACCTGACAGCTATGGCTACACCTTC. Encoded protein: CASSQPDSYGYTF.

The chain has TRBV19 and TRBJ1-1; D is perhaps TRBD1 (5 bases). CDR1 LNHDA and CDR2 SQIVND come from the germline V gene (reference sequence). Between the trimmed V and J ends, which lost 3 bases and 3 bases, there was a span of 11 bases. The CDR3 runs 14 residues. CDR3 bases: TGTGCCAGTAGTATTGGGGCCCTGCACACTGAAGCTTTCTTT. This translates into CASSIGALHTEAFF.

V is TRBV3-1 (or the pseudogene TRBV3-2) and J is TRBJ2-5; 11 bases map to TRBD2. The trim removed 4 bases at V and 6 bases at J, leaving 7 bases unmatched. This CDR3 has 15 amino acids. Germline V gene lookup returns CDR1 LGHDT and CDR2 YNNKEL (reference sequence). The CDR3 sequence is CASSLSGGAGKTQYF. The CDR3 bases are TGTGCCAGCAGCCTTAGCGGGGGGGCTGGGAAGACCCAGTACTTC.

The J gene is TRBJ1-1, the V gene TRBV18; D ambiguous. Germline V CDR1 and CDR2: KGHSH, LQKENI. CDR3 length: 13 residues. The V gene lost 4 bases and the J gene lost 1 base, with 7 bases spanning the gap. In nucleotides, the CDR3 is TGTGCCAGCTCACATCCCGGGAACACTGAAGCTTTCTTT. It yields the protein CASSHPGNTEAFF. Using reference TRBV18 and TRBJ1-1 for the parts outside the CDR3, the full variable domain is NAGVMQNPRHLVRRRGQEARLRCSPMKGHSHVYWYRQLPEEGLKFMVYLQKENIIDESGMPKERFSAEFPKEGPSILRIQQVVRGDSAAYFCASSHPGNTEAFFGQGTRLTVV.

The CDR3 nucleotides are TGCGCCAGCAGCTGGGGGGGGGAGGCCCACTACGAGCAGTACTTC. As protein: CASSWGGEAHYEQYF. The chain links TRBV5-1 to TRBJ2-7; 7 bases are shared with TRBD2. Germline V lookup: CDR1 SGHRS, CDR2 YFSETQ. V lost 3 bases and J lost 3; bases outside the gene matches: 9. The CDR3 has 15 amino acids.